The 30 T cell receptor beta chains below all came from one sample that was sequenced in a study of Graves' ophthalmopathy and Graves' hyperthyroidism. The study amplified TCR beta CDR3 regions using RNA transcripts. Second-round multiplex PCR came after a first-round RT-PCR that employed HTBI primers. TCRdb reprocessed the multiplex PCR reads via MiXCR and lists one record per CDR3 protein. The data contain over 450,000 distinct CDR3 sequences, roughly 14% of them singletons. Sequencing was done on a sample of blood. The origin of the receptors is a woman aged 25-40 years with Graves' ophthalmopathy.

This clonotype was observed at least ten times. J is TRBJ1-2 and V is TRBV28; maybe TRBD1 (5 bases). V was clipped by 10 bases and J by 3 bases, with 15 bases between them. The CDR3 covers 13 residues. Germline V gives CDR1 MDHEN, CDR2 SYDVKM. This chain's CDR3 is CATAWGGDYGYTF. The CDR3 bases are TGTGCCACCGCATGGGGGGGAGACTATGGCTACACCTTC.

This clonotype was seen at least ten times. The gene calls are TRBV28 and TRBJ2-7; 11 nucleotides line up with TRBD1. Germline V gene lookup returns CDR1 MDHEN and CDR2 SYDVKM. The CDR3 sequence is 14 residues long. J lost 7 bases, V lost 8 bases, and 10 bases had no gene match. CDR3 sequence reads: CASLPGTGGYEQYF. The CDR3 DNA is TGTGCCAGCCTGCCCGGGACAGGGGGTTATGAGCAGTACTTC.

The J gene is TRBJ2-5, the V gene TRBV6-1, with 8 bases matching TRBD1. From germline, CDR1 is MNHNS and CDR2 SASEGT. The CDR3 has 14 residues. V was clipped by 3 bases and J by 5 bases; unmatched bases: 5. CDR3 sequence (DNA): TGTGCCAGCAGTGACAGGACAGGGAAGGAGACCCAGTACTTC. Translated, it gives CASSDRTGKETQYF.

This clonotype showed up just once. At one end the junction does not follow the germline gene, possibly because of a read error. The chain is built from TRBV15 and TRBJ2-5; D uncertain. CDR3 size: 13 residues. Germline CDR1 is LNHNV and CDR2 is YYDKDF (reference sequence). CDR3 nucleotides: TGTGCCACCAGCAGAGGGACGCAAGTGACCCAGTACTTC. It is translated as CATSRGTQVTQYF.

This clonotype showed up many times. DNA of the CDR3: TGTGCCAGCAGCCTCCCTCCCAATGAGCAGTTCTTC. Residues: CASSLPPNEQFF. The chain combines TRBV12-3 or TRBV12-4 with TRBJ2-1; no firm D call. Between the trimmed V and J ends, which lost 6 bases and 6 bases, there was a span of 9 bases. This CDR3 is 12 amino acids long.

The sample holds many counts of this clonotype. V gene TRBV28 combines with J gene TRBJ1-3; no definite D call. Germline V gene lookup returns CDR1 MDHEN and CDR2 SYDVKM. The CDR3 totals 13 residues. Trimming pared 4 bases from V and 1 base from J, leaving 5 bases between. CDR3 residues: CASSSASGNTIYF. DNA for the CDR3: TGTGCCAGCAGTTCTGCATCTGGAAACACCATATATTTT.

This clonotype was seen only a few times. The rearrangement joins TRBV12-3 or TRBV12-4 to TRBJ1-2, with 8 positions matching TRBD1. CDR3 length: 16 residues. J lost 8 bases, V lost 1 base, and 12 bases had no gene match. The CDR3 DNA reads TGTGCCAGCAGTTTAGTCCCCCAGGGGGCTGTATGGGGCTACACCTTC. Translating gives CASSLVPQGAVWGYTF.

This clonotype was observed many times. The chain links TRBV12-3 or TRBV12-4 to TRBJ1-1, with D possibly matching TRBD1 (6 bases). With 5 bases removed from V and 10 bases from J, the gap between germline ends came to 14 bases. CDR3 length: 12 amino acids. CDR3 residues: CASSLPRGAAFF. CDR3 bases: TGTGCCAGCAGTCTCCCTAGGGGGGCAGCTTTCTTT.

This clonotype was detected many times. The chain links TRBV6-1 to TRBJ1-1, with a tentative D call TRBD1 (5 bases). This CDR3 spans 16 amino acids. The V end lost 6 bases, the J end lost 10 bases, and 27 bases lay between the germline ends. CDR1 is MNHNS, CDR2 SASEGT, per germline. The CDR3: CASRENGTPGLWSAFF. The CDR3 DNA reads TGTGCCAGCAGGGAAAACGGGACTCCGGGACTATGGTCAGCTTTCTTT.

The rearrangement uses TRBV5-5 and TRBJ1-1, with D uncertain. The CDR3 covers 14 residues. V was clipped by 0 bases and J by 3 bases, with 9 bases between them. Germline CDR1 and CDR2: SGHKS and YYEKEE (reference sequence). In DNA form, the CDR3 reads TGTGCCAGCAGCTTGGAAGTGGCCCACACTGAAGCTTTCTTT. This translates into CASSLEVAHTEAFF.

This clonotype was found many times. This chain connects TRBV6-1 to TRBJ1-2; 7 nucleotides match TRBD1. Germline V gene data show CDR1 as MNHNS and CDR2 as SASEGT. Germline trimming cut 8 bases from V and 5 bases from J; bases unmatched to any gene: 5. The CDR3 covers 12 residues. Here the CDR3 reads CASGTEIYGYTF. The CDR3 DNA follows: TGTGCCAGCGGGACAGAAATATATGGCTACACCTTC.

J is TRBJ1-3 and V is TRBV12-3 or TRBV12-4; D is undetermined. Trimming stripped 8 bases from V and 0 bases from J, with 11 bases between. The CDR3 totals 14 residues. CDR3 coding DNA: TGTGCCAGCCATCTCACTAGCTCTGGAAACACCATATATTTT. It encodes CASHLTSSGNTIYF.

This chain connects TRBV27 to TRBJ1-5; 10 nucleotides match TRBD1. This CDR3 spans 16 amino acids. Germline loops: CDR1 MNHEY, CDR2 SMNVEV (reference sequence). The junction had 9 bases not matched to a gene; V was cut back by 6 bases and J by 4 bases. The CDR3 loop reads CASRQGQGLENQPQHF. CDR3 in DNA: TGTGCCAGCAGACAGGGACAGGGGCTAGAGAATCAGCCCCAGCATTTT.

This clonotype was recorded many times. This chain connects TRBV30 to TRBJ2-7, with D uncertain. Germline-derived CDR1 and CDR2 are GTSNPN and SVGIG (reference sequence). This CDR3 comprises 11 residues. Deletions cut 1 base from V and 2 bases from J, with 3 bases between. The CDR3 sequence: CAWSGTYEQYF. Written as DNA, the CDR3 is TGTGCCTGGAGTGGGACCTACGAGCAGTACTTC.

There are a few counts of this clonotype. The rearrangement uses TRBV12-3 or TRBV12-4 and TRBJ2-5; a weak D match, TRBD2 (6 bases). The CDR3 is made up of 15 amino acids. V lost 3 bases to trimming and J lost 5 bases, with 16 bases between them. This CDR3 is CASSFSAEGGETQYF. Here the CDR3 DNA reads TGTGCCAGCAGTTTTTCAGCGGAGGGTGGGGAGACCCAGTACTTC.

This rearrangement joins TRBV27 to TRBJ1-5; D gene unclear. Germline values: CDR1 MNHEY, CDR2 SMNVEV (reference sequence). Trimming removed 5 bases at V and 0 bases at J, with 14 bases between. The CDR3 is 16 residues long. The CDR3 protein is CASSSYRPNSNQPQHF. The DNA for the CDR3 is TGTGCCAGCAGTAGTTACAGACCTAATAGCAATCAGCCCCAGCATTTT.

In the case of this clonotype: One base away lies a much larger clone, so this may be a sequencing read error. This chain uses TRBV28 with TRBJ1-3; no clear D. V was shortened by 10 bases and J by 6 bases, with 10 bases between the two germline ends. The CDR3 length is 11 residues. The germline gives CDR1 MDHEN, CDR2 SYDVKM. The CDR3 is CANTLANTIYF. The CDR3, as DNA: TGTGCCAACACCCTAGCAAACACCATATATTTT.

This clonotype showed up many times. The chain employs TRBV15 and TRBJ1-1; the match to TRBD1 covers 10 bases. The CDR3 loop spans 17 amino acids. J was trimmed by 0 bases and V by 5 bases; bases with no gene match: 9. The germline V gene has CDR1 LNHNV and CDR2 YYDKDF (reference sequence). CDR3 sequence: CATSPRTGGKMNTEAFF. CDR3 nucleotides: TGTGCCACCAGCCCTCGGACAGGGGGAAAAATGAACACTGAAGCTTTCTTT.

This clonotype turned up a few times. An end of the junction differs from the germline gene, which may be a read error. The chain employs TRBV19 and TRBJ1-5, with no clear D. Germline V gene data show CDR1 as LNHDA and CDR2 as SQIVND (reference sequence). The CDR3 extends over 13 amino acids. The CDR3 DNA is TGTGCCAGTAGTATACAGGAAAATCGGCCCCAGCATTTT. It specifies CASSIQENRPQHF.

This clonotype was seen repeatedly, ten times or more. The CDR3 loop reads CASSFGTSQGKTQYF. CDR3 DNA sequence: TGTGCCAGCAGCTTTGGGACTAGCCAGGGGAAGACCCAGTACTTC. The V call is TRBV7-9, the J call TRBJ2-5; 9 bases are a match to TRBD2. Germline V gene data show CDR1 as SEHNR and CDR2 as FQNEAQ (reference sequence). The CDR3 extends over 15 amino acids. The V segment lost 3 bases and the J segment 6 bases; nucleotides outside the gene matches: 8.

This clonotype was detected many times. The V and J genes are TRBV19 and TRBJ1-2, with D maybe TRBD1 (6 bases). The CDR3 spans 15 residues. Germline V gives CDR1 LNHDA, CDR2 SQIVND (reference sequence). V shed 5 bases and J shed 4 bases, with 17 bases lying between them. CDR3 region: CASSASAGQIYGYTF. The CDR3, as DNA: TGTGCCAGTAGTGCGTCGGCGGGACAAATCTATGGCTACACCTTC.

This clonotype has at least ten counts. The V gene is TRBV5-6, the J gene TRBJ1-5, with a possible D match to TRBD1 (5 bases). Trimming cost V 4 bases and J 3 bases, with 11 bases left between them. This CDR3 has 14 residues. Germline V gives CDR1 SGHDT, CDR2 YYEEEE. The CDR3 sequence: CASSLGGYNQPQHF. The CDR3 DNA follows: TGTGCCAGCAGCCTCGGGGGTTACAATCAGCCCCAGCATTTT.

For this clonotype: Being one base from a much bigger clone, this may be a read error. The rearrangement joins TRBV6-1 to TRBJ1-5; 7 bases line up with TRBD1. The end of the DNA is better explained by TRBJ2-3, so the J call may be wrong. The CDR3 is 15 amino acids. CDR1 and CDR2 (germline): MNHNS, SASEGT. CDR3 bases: TGTGCCAGCAGTCCTTTACAGGGGAGCAATCAGCCCCAGTATTTT. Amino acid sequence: CASSPLQGSNQPQYF.

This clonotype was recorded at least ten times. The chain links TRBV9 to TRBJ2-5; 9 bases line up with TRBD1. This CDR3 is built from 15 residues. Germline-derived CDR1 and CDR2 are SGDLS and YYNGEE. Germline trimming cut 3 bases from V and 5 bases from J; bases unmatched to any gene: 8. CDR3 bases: TGTGCCAGCAGCGAAGGAGACAGGGGGATGGAGACCCAGTACTTC. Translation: CASSEGDRGMETQYF.

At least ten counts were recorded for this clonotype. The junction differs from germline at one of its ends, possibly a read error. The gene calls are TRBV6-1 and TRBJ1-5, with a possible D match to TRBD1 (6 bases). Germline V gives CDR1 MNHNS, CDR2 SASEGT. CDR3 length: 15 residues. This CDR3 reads CASRSGVYGNRPQHF. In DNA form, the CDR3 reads TGTGCCAGCAGGTCAGGGGTTTACGGCAATCGGCCCCAGCATTTT.

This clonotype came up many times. The CDR3 DNA reads as TGTGCCAGCAGCGGGGTAGAAGCTTTCTTT. It specifies CASSGVEAFF. The chain couples TRBV12-3 or TRBV12-4 to TRBJ1-1; unclear D gene. Trimming cost V 6 bases and J 8 bases, with 7 bases left between them. The CDR3 runs 10 residues.

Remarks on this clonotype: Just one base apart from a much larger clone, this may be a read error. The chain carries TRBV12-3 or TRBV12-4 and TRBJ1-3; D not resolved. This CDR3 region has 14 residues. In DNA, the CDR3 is TGTGCCAGCAGTTTAGATGGAACTGGAAACACCATATGTTTT. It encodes CASSLDGTGNTICF.

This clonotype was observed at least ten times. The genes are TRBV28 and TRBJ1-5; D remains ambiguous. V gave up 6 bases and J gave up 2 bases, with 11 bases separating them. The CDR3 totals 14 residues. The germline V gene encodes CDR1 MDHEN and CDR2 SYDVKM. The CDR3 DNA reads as TGTGCCAGCAGCCTTAGAAGGGGCAATCAGCCCCAGCATTTT. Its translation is CASSLRRGNQPQHF.

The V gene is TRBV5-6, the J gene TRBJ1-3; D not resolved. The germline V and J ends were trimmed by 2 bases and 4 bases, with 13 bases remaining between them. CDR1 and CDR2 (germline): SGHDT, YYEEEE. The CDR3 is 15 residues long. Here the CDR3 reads CASSLIRPSGNTIYF. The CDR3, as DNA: TGTGCCAGCAGCTTAATCCGCCCTTCGGGAAACACCATATATTTT.

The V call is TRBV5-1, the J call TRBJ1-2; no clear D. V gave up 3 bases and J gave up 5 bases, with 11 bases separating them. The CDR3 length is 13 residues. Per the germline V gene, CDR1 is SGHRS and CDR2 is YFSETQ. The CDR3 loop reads CASSSRGKYGYTF. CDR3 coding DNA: TGCGCCAGCAGCTCGAGAGGGAAGTATGGCTACACCTTC.